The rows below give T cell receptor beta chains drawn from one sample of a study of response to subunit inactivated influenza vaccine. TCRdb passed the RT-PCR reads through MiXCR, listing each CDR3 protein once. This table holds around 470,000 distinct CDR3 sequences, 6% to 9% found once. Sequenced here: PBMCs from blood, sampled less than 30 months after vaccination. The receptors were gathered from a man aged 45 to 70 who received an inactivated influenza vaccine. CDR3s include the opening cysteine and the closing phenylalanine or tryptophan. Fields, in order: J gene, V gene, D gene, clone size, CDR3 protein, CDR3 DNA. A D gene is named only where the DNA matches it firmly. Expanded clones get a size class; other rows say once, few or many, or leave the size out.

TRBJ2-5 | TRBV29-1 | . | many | CSVDVGLEETQYF | TGCAGCGTTGATGTTGGGCTAGAAGAGACCCAGTACTTC
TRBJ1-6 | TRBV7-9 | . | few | CASSPPGGLGSPLHF | TGTGCCAGCAGCCCCCCCGGGGGATTGGGTTCACCCCTCCACTTT
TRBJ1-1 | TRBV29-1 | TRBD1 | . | CSVGTGGTTEAFF | TGCAGCGTGGGGACAGGGGGGACCACTGAAGCTTTCTTT
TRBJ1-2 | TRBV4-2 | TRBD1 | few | CASSPLGGQGFYGYTF | TGTGCCAGCAGCCCTCTGGGAGGACAGGGGTTCTATGGCTACACCTTC
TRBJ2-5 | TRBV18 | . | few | CASSPPAGVGTQYF | TGTGCCAGCTCACCCCCGGCAGGAGTGGGGACCCAGTACTTC
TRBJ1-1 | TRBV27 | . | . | CASSPNPSFTEAFF | TGTGCCAGCAGCCCAAACCCCAGTTTTACTGAAGCTTTCTTT
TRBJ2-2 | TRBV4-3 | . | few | CASSQDSSTGELFF | TGCGCCAGCAGCCAAGATTCATCAACCGGGGAGCTGTTTTTT
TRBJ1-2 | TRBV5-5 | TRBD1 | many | CASSLRTGDPYGYTF | TGTGCCAGCAGCCTACGGACAGGGGATCCCTATGGCTACACCTTC
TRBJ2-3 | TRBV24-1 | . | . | CATSAGTDTQYF | TGTGCCACCTCGGCCGGCACAGATACGCAGTATTTT
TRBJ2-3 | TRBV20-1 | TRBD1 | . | CSLYGQGSTDTQYF | TGCAGTCTTTATGGACAGGGCAGCACAGATACGCAGTATTTT
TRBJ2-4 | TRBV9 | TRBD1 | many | CASSVSGGAKNIQYF | TGTGCCAGCAGCGTATCAGGGGGCGCCAAAAACATTCAGTACTTC
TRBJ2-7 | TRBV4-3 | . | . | CASSQAPGPTYEQYF | TGCGCCAGCAGCCAGGCCCCGGGCCCAACCTACGAGCAGTACTTC
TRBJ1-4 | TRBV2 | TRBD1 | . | CASSGDRLNNEKLFF | TGTGCCAGCAGTGGGGACAGGCTTAATAATGAAAAACTGTTTTTT
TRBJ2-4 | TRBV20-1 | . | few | CSAGIQGNKNIQYF | TGCAGTGCTGGTATTCAGGGGAACAAAAACATTCAGTACTTC
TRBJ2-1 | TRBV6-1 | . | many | CASSLDGTTYNEQFF | TGTGCCAGCAGTCTGGACGGGACCACCTACAATGAGCAGTTCTTC
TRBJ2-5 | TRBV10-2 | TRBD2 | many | CASSEGPSGAQETQYF | TGCGCCAGCAGTGAGGGGCCTAGCGGGGCCCAAGAGACCCAGTACTTC
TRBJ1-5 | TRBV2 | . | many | CASSLEGARYQPQHF | TGTGCCAGCAGCCTTGAGGGCGCGAGGTACCAGCCCCAGCATTTT
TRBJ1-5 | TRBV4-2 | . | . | CASSHRDQPQHF | TGTGCCAGCAGCCACCGGGATCAGCCCCAGCATTTT
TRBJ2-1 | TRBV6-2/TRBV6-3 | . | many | CASTPIGGEYNEQFF | TGTGCCAGCACCCCAATTGGGGGAGAGTACAATGAGCAGTTCTTC
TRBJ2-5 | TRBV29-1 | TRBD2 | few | CSVKVSGEYQETQYF | TGCAGCGTTAAAGTCAGCGGGGAATACCAAGAGACCCAGTACTTC
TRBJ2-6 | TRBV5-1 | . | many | CASSVQGSGANVLTF | TGCGCCAGCAGCGTACAGGGTTCTGGGGCCAACGTCCTGACTTTC
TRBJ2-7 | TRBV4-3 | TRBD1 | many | CASSQGAAGQGTYEQYF | TGCGCCAGCAGCCAAGGGGCCGCTGGACAGGGAACTTACGAGCAGTACTTC
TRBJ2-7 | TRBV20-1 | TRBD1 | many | CSARDTGGEQYF | TGCAGTGCTAGGGACACAGGGGGAGAGCAGTACTTC
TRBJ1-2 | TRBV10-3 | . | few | CAISESIQGGGYTF | TGTGCCATCAGTGAGTCGATACAGGGTGGTGGCTACACCTTC
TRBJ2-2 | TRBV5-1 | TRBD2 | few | CASSSTPSGVNTGELFF | TGCGCCAGCAGCTCAACACCTAGCGGGGTAAACACCGGGGAGCTGTTTTTT
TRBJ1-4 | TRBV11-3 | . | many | CASSHYATVRGEKLFF | TGTGCCAGCAGCCATTACGCGACGGTCAGAGGAGAAAAACTGTTTTTT
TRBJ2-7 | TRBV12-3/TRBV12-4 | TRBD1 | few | CASIPRDRGPYEQYF | TGTGCCAGCATCCCCCGGGACAGGGGGCCCTACGAGCAGTACTTC
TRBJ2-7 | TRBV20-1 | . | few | CSARASGLNSYEQYF | TGCAGTGCTAGAGCCTCGGGACTGAACTCCTACGAGCAGTACTTC
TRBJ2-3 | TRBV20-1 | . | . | CSARDGTEDTQYF | TGCAGTGCTAGAGATGGGACGGAAGATACGCAGTATTTT
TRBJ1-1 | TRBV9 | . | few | CASSVGGPRGTEAFF | TGTGCCAGCAGCGTCGGGGGTCCCAGGGGAACTGAAGCTTTCTTT
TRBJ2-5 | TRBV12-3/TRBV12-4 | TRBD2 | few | CASSFRLAGAETQYF | TGTGCCAGCAGTTTCAGGCTAGCGGGAGCAGAGACCCAGTACTTC
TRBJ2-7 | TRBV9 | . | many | CASSVGRSHEQYF | TGTGCCAGCAGCGTAGGCAGGAGCCACGAGCAGTACTTC
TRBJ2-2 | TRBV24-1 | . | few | CATSDRTDNTGELFF | TGTGCCACCAGTGATAGGACCGATAACACCGGGGAGCTGTTTTTT
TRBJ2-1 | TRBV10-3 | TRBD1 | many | CAISDPDRGHEQFF | TGTGCCATCAGTGACCCCGACAGGGGGCATGAGCAGTTCTTC
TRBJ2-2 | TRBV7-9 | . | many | CASSLVTGATGELFF | TGTGCCAGCAGCTTAGTGACTGGGGCCACCGGGGAGCTGTTTTTT
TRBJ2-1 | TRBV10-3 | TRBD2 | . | CAIQGGVVGSYNEQFF | TGTGCCATCCAGGGAGGGGTGGTTGGCTCCTACAATGAGCAGTTCTTC
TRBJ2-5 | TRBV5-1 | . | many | CASSSSPATGGRETQYF | TGCGCCAGCAGCTCATCTCCTGCGACAGGCGGAAGGGAGACCCAGTACTTC
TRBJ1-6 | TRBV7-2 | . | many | CASSWGLLNSPLHF | TGTGCCAGCAGCTGGGGACTTCTTAATTCACCCCTCCACTTT
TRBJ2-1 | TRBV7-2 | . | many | CASTNTGSKQFF | TGTGCCAGCACCAACACAGGGAGCAAGCAGTTCTTC
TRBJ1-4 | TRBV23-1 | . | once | CASRQNREAGEKLFF | TGCGCCAGCAGGCAGAACAGGGAGGCGGGTGAAAAACTGTTTTTT
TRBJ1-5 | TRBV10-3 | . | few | CAISDSARRHF | TGTGCCATCAGTGATTCGGCCCGACGGCATTTT
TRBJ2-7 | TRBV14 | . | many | CASSQINLEQYF | TGTGCCAGCAGCCAAATTAATCTCGAGCAGTACTTC
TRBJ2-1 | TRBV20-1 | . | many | CSAKYGPSYNEQFF | TGCAGTGCTAAGTATGGGCCTTCCTACAATGAGCAGTTCTTC
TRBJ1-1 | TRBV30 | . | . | CAWSAVRRGSTEAFF | TGTGCCTGGAGTGCCGTACGCCGGGGAAGCACTGAAGCTTTCTTT
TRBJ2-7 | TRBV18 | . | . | CASSPPASGVAYEQYF | TGTGCCAGCTCACCACCCGCGTCAGGGGTCGCCTACGAGCAGTACTTC
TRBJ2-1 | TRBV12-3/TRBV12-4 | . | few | CASSFLGMEDEQFF | TGTGCCAGCAGTTTTTTAGGGATGGAGGATGAGCAGTTCTTC
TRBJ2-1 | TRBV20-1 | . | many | CSANLGGNGYNEQFF | TGCAGTGCAAACCTGGGCGGGAATGGGTACAATGAGCAGTTCTTC
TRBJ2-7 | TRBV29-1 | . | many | CSVEQGNEQYF | TGCAGCGTTGAACAGGGTAACGAGCAGTACTTC
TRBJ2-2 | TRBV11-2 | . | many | CASTTSRTGELFF | TGTGCCAGCACTACTTCGAGGACCGGGGAGCTGTTTTTT
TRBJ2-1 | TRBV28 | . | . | CASGKIGGDEQFF | TGTGCCAGCGGTAAGATAGGAGGCGATGAGCAGTTCTTC
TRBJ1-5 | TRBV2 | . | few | CARGPPGDQPQHF | TGTGCCAGGGGACCCCCGGGGGATCAGCCCCAGCATTTT
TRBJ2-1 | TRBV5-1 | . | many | CASSLAVRANVYNEQFF | TGCGCCAGCAGCTTGGCCGTACGGGCGAATGTCTACAATGAGCAGTTCTTC
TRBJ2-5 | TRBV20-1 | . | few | CSARSFETQYF | TGCAGTGCTAGGAGTTTCGAGACCCAGTACTTC
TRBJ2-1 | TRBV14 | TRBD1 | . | CASSPTTGGSYNEQFF | TGTGCCAGCAGCCCTACCACAGGGGGCTCCTACAATGAGCAGTTCTTC
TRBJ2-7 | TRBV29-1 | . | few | CSVSLIGEQYF | TGCAGCGTTAGCCTAATCGGCGAGCAGTACTTC